This record concerns one T cell receptor (beta chain) sequence. The data belong to a study of OX40 agonist ivuxolimab in advanced cancers. The CDR3 consists of 17 residues. The V end lost 6 bases, the J end lost 8 bases, and 23 bases lay between the germline ends. Germline V gene lookup returns CDR1 MNHEY and CDR2 SMNVEV (reference sequence). Assay: immunoSEQ multiplex PCR; the TCRdb copy retains only in-frame clones and omits some. Of under 80,000 clones listed, about 88% are singletons. The J gene is TRBJ1-6, the V gene TRBV27, with a weak D call TRBD1 (6 bases). The sequencing here drew on CD4+ or CD8+ T cells sorted from blood, taken in a trial of the OX40 agonist ivuxolimab. The receptor was derived from an adult with an advanced solid tumor such as melanoma, head and neck, liver or kidney cancer. The CDR3 region is CASRTFLRGQAYSPLHF. For the CDR3, the DNA is TGTGCCAGCAGAACATTCCTGCGGGGGCAGGCGTATTCACCCCTCCACTTT.